This TCR beta chain was identified during a study of blood T cell repertoires in COVID-19. Study background: Sites across the United States, Italy and Spain contributed samples from acute and convalescent COVID-19. T cells, B-cell-depleted T cells, or PBMCs supplied cDNA or gDNA.

Under the authors' procedure: Nucleated cell number was recorded as an estimate derived from reference gene primer amplification. Method: immunoSEQ multiplex PCR; TCRdb's copy keeps in-frame clones and lacks some. The V and J calls and clone size were taken over from that table, and D and trimming were inferred from the DNA. The sample includes some 250,000 clones, 70% to 90% of them seen just once. Per germline, CDR1 MNHEY and CDR2 SVGAGI. The CDR3 has 15 residues. The V segment lost 2 bases and the J segment 7 bases; nucleotides outside the gene matches: 5. The sequenced sample consisted of peripheral blood. This clonotype originated in a woman aged 25-40 years who had recovered from COVID-19. The chain joins TRBV6-5 to TRBJ1-6, with TRBD1 identical over 7 bases. CDR3 coding DNA: TGTGCCAGCAGTTACGCGGGACAGAGCAATTCACCCCTCCACTTT. Amino acids: CASSYAGQSNSPLHF.